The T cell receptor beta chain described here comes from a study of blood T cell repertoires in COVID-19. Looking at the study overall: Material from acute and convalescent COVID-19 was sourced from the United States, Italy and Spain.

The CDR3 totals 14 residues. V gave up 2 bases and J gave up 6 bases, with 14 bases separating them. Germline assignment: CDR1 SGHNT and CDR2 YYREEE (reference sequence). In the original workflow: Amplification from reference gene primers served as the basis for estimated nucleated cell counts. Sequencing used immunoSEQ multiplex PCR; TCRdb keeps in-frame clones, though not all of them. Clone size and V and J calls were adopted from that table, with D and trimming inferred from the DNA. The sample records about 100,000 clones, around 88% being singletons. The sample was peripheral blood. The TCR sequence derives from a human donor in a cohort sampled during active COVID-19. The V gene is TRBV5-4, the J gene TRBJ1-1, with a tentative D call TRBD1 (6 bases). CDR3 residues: CASSLGGRGAEAFF. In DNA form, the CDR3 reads TGTGCCAGCAGCTTAGGGGGGAGGGGAGCTGAAGCTTTCTTT.